This is a list of T cell receptor beta chains from one sample in a study of a mutant IDH1 vaccine in newly diagnosed glioma. The protocol was immunoSEQ multiplex PCR, while the TCRdb copy is restricted to in-frame clones and leaves out a portion. The sample lists approximately 66,000 clones, 84% occurring once. Their antigens remain unidentified. The input for sequencing was PBMCs, taken from a glioma patient whose treatment included an IDH1 peptide vaccine. The receptor set was obtained from a man younger than 35 with glioma. The conserved cysteine and the conserved F or W are not part of the CDR3 here. Fields, in order: J gene, V gene, clone size, CDR3 length, CDR3 protein. Clone size is not always given. Where it is, it says once, few, many or a class for expanded clones.

J gene: TRBJ1-6; V gene: TRBV15; clone size: NA; CDR3 length: 18; CDR3 protein: ATSRDRDYKGGSYNSPLH
J gene: TRBJ1-1; V gene: TRBV9; clone size: NA; CDR3 length: 12; CDR3 protein: ASRVGVGNTEAF
J gene: TRBJ1-6; V gene: TRBV4-1; clone size: NA; CDR3 length: 14; CDR3 protein: ASSLDIRSYNSPLH
J gene: TRBJ1-6; V gene: TRBV2; clone size: NA; CDR3 length: 14; CDR3 protein: ASSLDSSSYNSPLH
J gene: TRBJ2-3; V gene: TRBV27; clone size: NA; CDR3 length: 12; CDR3 protein: ASSARDSTDTQY
J gene: TRBJ2-1; V gene: TRBV5-6; clone size: NA; CDR3 length: 14; CDR3 protein: ASSLFGGGTYNEQF
J gene: TRBJ2-7; V gene: TRBV7-2; clone size: NA; CDR3 length: 14; CDR3 protein: ASSLQAGTGTYEQY
J gene: TRBJ2-7; V gene: TRBV28; clone size: NA; CDR3 length: 13; CDR3 protein: ASSLTGQGRYEQY
J gene: TRBJ1-2; V gene: TRBV6-6; clone size: NA; CDR3 length: 12; CDR3 protein: ASSYRPGPDGYT
J gene: TRBJ1-5; V gene: TRBV19; clone size: once; CDR3 length: 12; CDR3 protein: ASIRTGSGQPQH
J gene: TRBJ1-2; V gene: TRBV9; clone size: NA; CDR3 length: 14; CDR3 protein: ASSVASDRTNYGYT
J gene: TRBJ1-6; V gene: TRBV6-1; clone size: once; CDR3 length: 10; CDR3 protein: ASSEPGVALH
J gene: TRBJ1-6; V gene: TRBV30; clone size: NA; CDR3 length: 11; CDR3 protein: AWGGQGGSPLH
J gene: TRBJ1-2; V gene: TRBV5-6; clone size: once; CDR3 length: 13; CDR3 protein: ASSLEGAGDYGYT
J gene: TRBJ1-1; V gene: TRBV19; clone size: few; CDR3 length: 12; CDR3 protein: ASSIIGMLTEAF
J gene: TRBJ2-2; V gene: TRBV19; clone size: NA; CDR3 length: 17; CDR3 protein: ASSSGLAGRLGSSGELF
J gene: TRBJ1-1; V gene: TRBV10-3; clone size: few; CDR3 length: 13; CDR3 protein: AIRPGTGVNTEAF
J gene: TRBJ1-1; V gene: TRBV5-4; clone size: NA; CDR3 length: 13; CDR3 protein: ASSPGGRGGTEAF
J gene: TRBJ2-5; V gene: TRBV6-1; clone size: NA; CDR3 length: 12; CDR3 protein: ASRLGGRRETQY
J gene: TRBJ2-3; V gene: TRBV25-1; clone size: NA; CDR3 length: 12; CDR3 protein: ASSEGLATDTQY
J gene: TRBJ2-7; V gene: TRBV7-9; clone size: NA; CDR3 length: 12; CDR3 protein: ASSLGWPSLEQY
J gene: TRBJ2-7; V gene: TRBV7-2; clone size: NA; CDR3 length: 14; CDR3 protein: ASSYLAGAQGGEQY
J gene: TRBJ1-1; V gene: TRBV2; clone size: few; CDR3 length: 10; CDR3 protein: ASSDPWTEAF
J gene: TRBJ1-3; V gene: TRBV28; clone size: NA; CDR3 length: 12; CDR3 protein: ASSWGRAGNTIY
J gene: TRBJ2-2; V gene: TRBV6-1; clone size: NA; CDR3 length: 12; CDR3 protein: ATRQGAVTGELF
J gene: TRBJ1-5; V gene: TRBV6-5; clone size: NA; CDR3 length: 12; CDR3 protein: ASSPGLINQPQH
J gene: TRBJ2-7; V gene: TRBV27; clone size: NA; CDR3 length: 12; CDR3 protein: ASSREVWGREQY
J gene: TRBJ1-6; V gene: TRBV6-5; clone size: NA; CDR3 length: 11; CDR3 protein: ASGRSYNSPLH
J gene: TRBJ1-2; V gene: TRBV9; clone size: NA; CDR3 length: 13; CDR3 protein: ASSVETAGSYGYT
J gene: TRBJ2-1; V gene: TRBV7-6; clone size: NA; CDR3 length: 14; CDR3 protein: ASSFSSAGSSNEQF
J gene: TRBJ1-6; V gene: TRBV6-1; clone size: NA; CDR3 length: 14; CDR3 protein: ASSEALGGPNSPLH
J gene: TRBJ2-5; V gene: TRBV23-1; clone size: once; CDR3 length: 9; CDR3 protein: ASSQQETQY
J gene: TRBJ1-1; V gene: TRBV5-1; clone size: NA; CDR3 length: 14; CDR3 protein: ASSSRTGDSNTEAF
J gene: TRBJ2-3; V gene: TRBV30; clone size: NA; CDR3 length: 15; CDR3 protein: AWSVLWTSDRADTQY
J gene: TRBJ2-1; V gene: TRBV20-1; clone size: NA; CDR3 length: 9; CDR3 protein: SAKVGASQF
J gene: TRBJ2-7; V gene: TRBV7-8; clone size: NA; CDR3 length: 12; CDR3 protein: ASSPGGTTYEQY
J gene: TRBJ2-7; V gene: TRBV27; clone size: NA; CDR3 length: 10; CDR3 protein: ASSLVGGEQY
J gene: TRBJ1-1; V gene: TRBV5-4; clone size: NA; CDR3 length: 13; CDR3 protein: ASSLGWGLNTEAF
J gene: TRBJ2-7; V gene: TRBV5-6; clone size: NA; CDR3 length: 12; CDR3 protein: ASSTRRSSYEQY
J gene: TRBJ2-2; V gene: TRBV30; clone size: NA; CDR3 length: 12; CDR3 protein: VVHGLANTGELF
J gene: TRBJ2-7; V gene: TRBV30; clone size: NA; CDR3 length: 12; CDR3 protein: AWRFSGGVYEQY
J gene: TRBJ2-1; V gene: TRBV5-1; clone size: NA; CDR3 length: 17; CDR3 protein: ASSFLGQDTLSSYNEQF
J gene: TRBJ2-1; V gene: TRBV7-9; clone size: NA; CDR3 length: 12; CDR3 protein: ASRTSSSYNEQF
J gene: TRBJ1-2; V gene: TRBV7-2; clone size: NA; CDR3 length: 13; CDR3 protein: ASSLQGGLNYGYT
J gene: TRBJ1-2; V gene: TRBV25-1; clone size: NA; CDR3 length: 10; CDR3 protein: ASKSTNYGYT